The rows below give T cell receptor beta chains drawn from one sample of a study of tumor and adjacent non-tumor tissue in lung cancer. TCRdb fed the multiplex PCR reads into MiXCR, producing one record per CDR3 protein. Here the sample spans 85,000 or so distinct CDR3 sequences, more than 75% being singletons. Material: distant non-tumor lung tissue. Every receptor here comes from a woman between 50 and 59 years old with non-small cell lung cancer. The CDR3 runs from the conserved cysteine through the conserved F or W. The D gene is left open where the match is weak. The size of a clone is reported for some rows only, either as once, few or many, or as a class for expanded clones.

V gene	J gene	clone size	CDR3 length	D gene	CDR3 DNA	CDR3 protein
TRBV20-1	TRBJ1-5	-	13	-	TGCAGTGCTAGAGGGTCAGGAGAGCAGCCCCAGCATTTT	CSARGSGEQPQHF
TRBV20-1	TRBJ2-1	many	15	TRBD2	TGCAGTGCTAAAACCGGGACTAGCGGTTACAATGAGCAGTTCTTC	CSAKTGTSGYNEQFF
TRBV12-3/TRBV12-4	TRBJ1-5	-	15	-	TGTGCCAGCAGATTAGCCCAGGGGAGAGGAGAGCCCCAGCATTTT	CASRLAQGRGEPQHF
TRBV11-2	TRBJ2-7	-	14	-	TGTGCAAGCAGCCTGACGGACATTGTCTACAAGCAGTACTTC	CASSLTDIVYKQYF
TRBV7-3	TRBJ1-2	-	12	-	TGTGCCAGCAGCCAGGACGACTATGGCTACACCTTC	CASSQDDYGYTF
TRBV29-1	TRBJ2-7	-	12	-	TGCAGCATAGAGGCGCAGAGCTACGAGCAGTACTTC	CSIEAQSYEQYF
TRBV5-6	TRBJ2-3	many	19	-	TGTGCCAGCAGCCGCTGGACGGGGGGGCAGGGGGCGAGGAATTCTCGCCAGTATTTT	CASSRWTGGQGARNSRQYF
TRBV29-1	TRBJ1-1	once	13	TRBD1	TGCAGCGTCACCCCAGGGCTCAGGGGGGACGCTTTCTTC	CSVTPGLRGDAFF
TRBV6-2/TRBV6-3	TRBJ2-2	-	19	TRBD2	TGTGCAAGCGGGGACCCGGGGTTAGCGGACGCCTCGAACACCTGGGAGCTGTTTTTT	CASGDPGLADASNTWELFF
TRBV9	TRBJ1-1	few	14	-	TGTGCCAGCAGCGTAATAGGGCCTAACACTGAAGCTTTCTTT	CASSVIGPNTEAFF
TRBV6-6	TRBJ2-5	once	17	TRBD2	TGTGACAGCAACCCCCCGGAACTAGCGGGAGGGCCGAAGACCCAGTACTTC	CDSNPPELAGGPKTQYF
TRBV7-9	TRBJ1-5	-	14	-	TGTGCCAGCAGCTTAGTTGGGGTGAATCAGTCCCAGCATTTT	CASSLVGVNQSQHF
TRBV12-3/TRBV12-4	TRBJ2-1	-	15	TRBD2	TGTGCCAACTTGCTAATAGCGGGTGCGGACAATGAGCAGTTCTTC	CANLLIAGADNEQFF
TRBV29-1	TRBJ2-1	-	12	-	TGCCGCGTTGAACGCTTTAGCGATGAGCAGTTCTTC	CRVERFSDEQFF
TRBV2	TRBJ2-7	-	15	TRBD1	TGTGTCAGCAGCTCCGGGACAGGGGGGTTCTACGAGCAGTACTTC	CVSSSGTGGFYEQYF
TRBV29-1	TRBJ2-1	-	16	TRBD1	TGCAGCGTCCCCAGTAGCGTGACAGGGAAAGACAATGAGCAGTTCTTC	CSVPSSVTGKDNEQFF
TRBV6-4	TRBJ1-6	-	15	-	TGTGCCTTCAGTGACTCTCCTCGGGCGGGTTCACCCCTCCACTTT	CAFSDSPRAGSPLHF
TRBV20-1	TRBJ1-5	many	15	-	TGCAGTGCTAGGCCCGGGGGAGTAAGCAATCAGCCCCAGCATTTT	CSARPGGVSNQPQHF
TRBV11-2	TRBJ2-3	-	15	TRBD1	TGCGCCAGCAGCCATGACAGGGTTAGCGCAGATACGCAGTATTTT	CASSHDRVSADTQYF
TRBV6-2/TRBV6-3	TRBJ2-2	-	15	-	TGTGCCAGCAGCTCACTACGAGGGACTTCCGGGGAGCTGTTTTTT	CASSSLRGTSGELFF